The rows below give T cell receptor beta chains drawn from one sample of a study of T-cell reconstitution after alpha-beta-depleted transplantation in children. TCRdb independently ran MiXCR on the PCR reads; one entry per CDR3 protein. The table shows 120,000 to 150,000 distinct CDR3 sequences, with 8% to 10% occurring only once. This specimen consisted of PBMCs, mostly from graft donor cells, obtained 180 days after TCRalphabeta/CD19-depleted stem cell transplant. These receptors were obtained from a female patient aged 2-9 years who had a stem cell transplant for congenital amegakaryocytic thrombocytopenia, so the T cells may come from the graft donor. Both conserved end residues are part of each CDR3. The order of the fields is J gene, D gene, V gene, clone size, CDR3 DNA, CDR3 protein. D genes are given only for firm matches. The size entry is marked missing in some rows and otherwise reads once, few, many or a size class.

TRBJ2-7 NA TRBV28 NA TGTGCCAGCAGTTTCACAGGTACCTACGAGCAGTACTTC CASSFTGTYEQYF
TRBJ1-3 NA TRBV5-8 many TGTGCCAGCAGCTCTGGACTTTCCTCTGGAAACACCATATATTTT CASSSGLSSGNTIYF
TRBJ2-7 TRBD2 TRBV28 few TGTGCCAGCAGTTTTGAAGTTGCGGGAGTCGTGTCCTACGAGCAGTACTTC CASSFEVAGVVSYEQYF
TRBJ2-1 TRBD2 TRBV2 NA TGTGCCAGCTTTGGACTAGCGGGAGGCAGACGCTCCTACAATGAGCAGTTCTTC CASFGLAGGRRSYNEQFF
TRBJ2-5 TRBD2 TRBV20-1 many TGCAGTGCTAGAGGGGGAGCGGGAGTCGGAGAGACCCAGTACTTC CSARGGAGVGETQYF
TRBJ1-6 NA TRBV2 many TGTGCCAGCAGCCGAAAGCCACCTGGATCACCCCTCCACTTT CASSRKPPGSPLHF
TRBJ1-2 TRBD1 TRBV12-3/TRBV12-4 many TGTGCCAGCAGGGGGACAGGAATGGACTATGGCTACACCTTC CASRGTGMDYGYTF
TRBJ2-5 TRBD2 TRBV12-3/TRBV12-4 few TGTGCCAGCAGTCCCCCAGGGTTTGCGGGAGATATTAGGGAGACCCAGTACTTC CASSPPGFAGDIRETQYF
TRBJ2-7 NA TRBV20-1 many TGCAGTGCTAGAACCGGGTACGAGCAGTACTTC CSARTGYEQYF
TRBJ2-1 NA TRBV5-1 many TGCGCCAGCAGCTTGGGACCTGGTCCCAGCAATGAGCAGTTCTTC CASSLGPGPSNEQFF
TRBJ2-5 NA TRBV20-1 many TGCAGTGCAAACCACGGGTACTTCCAAGAGACCCAGTACTTC CSANHGYFQETQYF
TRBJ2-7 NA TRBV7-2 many TGTGCCAGCAGCAGGGGTTCAACCGGGACCGGCTACGAGCAGTACTTC CASSRGSTGTGYEQYF
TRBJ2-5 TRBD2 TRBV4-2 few TGTGCCAGCAGCCCCTTCGGGGGGGACGGAGAGACCCAGTACTTC CASSPFGGDGETQYF
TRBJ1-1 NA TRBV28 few TGTGCCAGCAGTCCCCCCTGGGGCAGCGTGAACACTGAAGCTTTCTTT CASSPPWGSVNTEAFF
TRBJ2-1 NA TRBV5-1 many TGCGCCAGCAGCTTGACAGGGAGAAACTACAATGAGCAGTTCTTC CASSLTGRNYNEQFF
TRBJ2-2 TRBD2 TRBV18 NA TGTGCCAGCTCAGAGTCGGGACTAGCGGGAGGCCTGAACACCGGGGAGCTGTTTTTT CASSESGLAGGLNTGELFF
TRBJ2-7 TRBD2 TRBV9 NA TGTGCCAGCAGCCCCGGGGGGACTAGCGGGAGCTACGAGCAGTACTTC CASSPGGTSGSYEQYF
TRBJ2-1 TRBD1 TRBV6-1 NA TGTGCCAGCCGGGACAGGGGCGAATACAATGAGCAGTTCTTC CASRDRGEYNEQFF
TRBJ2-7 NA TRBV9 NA TGTGCCAGCAGCGTAGGATCAACACTCGCTTCCTACGAGCAGTACTTC CASSVGSTLASYEQYF
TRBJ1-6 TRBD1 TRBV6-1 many TGTGCCAGCAGCCTCAGGGGGCTTAATTCACCCCTCCACTTT CASSLRGLNSPLHF
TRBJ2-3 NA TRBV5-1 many TGCGCCAGCAGCTTATTTACTACCTCTAGCACAGATACGCAGTATTTT CASSLFTTSSTDTQYF
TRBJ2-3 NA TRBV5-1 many TGCGCCAGCAGCTCGACTTTCTCCGGCACAGATACGCAGTATTTT CASSSTFSGTDTQYF
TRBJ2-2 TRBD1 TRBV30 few TGTGCCTGGAGTGTACGTGGCAGGGGGACCAGGGAGCTGTTTTTT CAWSVRGRGTRELFF
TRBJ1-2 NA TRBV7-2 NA TGTGCCAGCATGAGAGACTCGGGAGGGTACGGCTACACCTTC CASMRDSGGYGYTF